The rows below give T cell receptor beta chains drawn from one sample of a study of beta chain features in type 1 diabetes. Sequencing used immunoSEQ multiplex PCR; TCRdb keeps in-frame clones, though not all of them. Among 120,000 to 150,000 clones, about 13% were seen once, and the ten largest hold 1% to 1.5%. Sequencing used central memory CD4+ T cells from blood. These receptors all come from a man in his late teens or twenties with type 1 diabetes. Each CDR3 is given with its conserved first and last residue. The D gene is left open where the match is weak. Clone size is shown for a subset of rows, as once, few, many or a class of expanded clone.

CDR3nt: TGTGCCAGTAGTACCCCGGGGAAGACAACTAATGAAAAACTGTTTTTT
CDR3aa: CASSTPGKTTNEKLFF
abundance: few
d_gene: NA
j_gene: TRBJ1-4
v_gene: TRBV19

CDR3nt: TGTGCCTTGAGTAGTACAGGGGGCGAAAGTGATGAAGCTTTCTTT
CDR3aa: CALSSTGGESDEAFF
abundance: NA
d_gene: TRBD1
j_gene: TRBJ1-1
v_gene: TRBV30

CDR3nt: TGCGCCAGCAGCCTCGACAGGACCTACGAGCAGTACTTC
CDR3aa: CASSLDRTYEQYF
abundance: NA
d_gene: NA
j_gene: TRBJ2-7
v_gene: TRBV5-1

CDR3nt: TGTGCCAGCAGCTTTGGGCCAATGAACACTGAAGCTTTCTTT
CDR3aa: CASSFGPMNTEAFF
abundance: NA
d_gene: NA
j_gene: TRBJ1-1
v_gene: TRBV5-6

CDR3nt: TGCGCCAGCAGCTTGAGCAGGGTTGCGAAAGATACGCAGTATTTT
CDR3aa: CASSLSRVAKDTQYF
abundance: many
d_gene: NA
j_gene: TRBJ2-3
v_gene: TRBV5-1

CDR3nt: TGTGCCAGCAGCGGGCGGGACAGGGCACGCAATGAGCAGTTCTTC
CDR3aa: CASSGRDRARNEQFF
abundance: many
d_gene: TRBD1
j_gene: TRBJ2-1
v_gene: TRBV11-2

CDR3nt: TGTGCCAGCAGCTTGGGGACAGGGGCTAATCAGCCCCAGCATTTT
CDR3aa: CASSLGTGANQPQHF
abundance: NA
d_gene: TRBD1
j_gene: TRBJ1-5
v_gene: TRBV7-9

CDR3nt: TGTGCCTGGAGGGCTGAGGGCCCTGAAGCTTTCTTT
CDR3aa: CAWRAEGPEAFF
abundance: few
d_gene: NA
j_gene: TRBJ1-1
v_gene: TRBV30

CDR3nt: TGCGCCAGCAGCTCGGGGCCGGGAAACACTGAAGCTTTCTTT
CDR3aa: CASSSGPGNTEAFF
abundance: NA
d_gene: NA
j_gene: TRBJ1-1
v_gene: TRBV5-1

CDR3nt: TGCGCCAGCAGCCCGGGACAGACCTATGGCTACACCTTC
CDR3aa: CASSPGQTYGYTF
abundance: few
d_gene: TRBD1
j_gene: TRBJ1-2
v_gene: TRBV5-1

CDR3nt: TGCGCCAGCAGCTTGGTCGGGTCAGGGGCTGTCGAGCAGTACTTC
CDR3aa: CASSLVGSGAVEQYF
abundance: few
d_gene: NA
j_gene: TRBJ2-7
v_gene: TRBV5-1

CDR3nt: TGCGCCAGCAGCGCCGCCCTCGGGACGGAGGGAGACGAGCAGTACTTC
CDR3aa: CASSAALGTEGDEQYF
abundance: NA
d_gene: NA
j_gene: TRBJ2-7
v_gene: TRBV5-1

CDR3nt: TGTGCCAGCAGCTTGCAAGCAGGGGACAATGAGCAGTTCTTC
CDR3aa: CASSLQAGDNEQFF
abundance: NA
d_gene: NA
j_gene: TRBJ2-1
v_gene: TRBV5-4

CDR3nt: TGTGCCAGCAGACTAGCGGGGGTTTACAATGAGCAGTTCTTC
CDR3aa: CASRLAGVYNEQFF
abundance: NA
d_gene: TRBD2
j_gene: TRBJ2-1
v_gene: TRBV2

CDR3nt: TGTGCCAGCAGTGGGCAGGGAAGGGGGAACTATGGCTACACCTTC
CDR3aa: CASSGQGRGNYGYTF
abundance: NA
d_gene: NA
j_gene: TRBJ1-2
v_gene: TRBV25-1

CDR3nt: TGCGCCAGCAGCCTCCTCATAGTGGATGAGCAGTTCTTC
CDR3aa: CASSLLIVDEQFF
abundance: NA
d_gene: NA
j_gene: TRBJ2-1
v_gene: TRBV5-1

CDR3nt: TGTGCCAGCAGTGGAGAGAGGTTTCCGTATTTT
CDR3aa: CASSGERFPYF
abundance: few
d_gene: NA
j_gene: TRBJ2-3
v_gene: TRBV2

CDR3nt: TGCGCCAGCAGCCAGAGACAGGGTTTGGCTGGGGCCAACGTCCTGACTTTC
CDR3aa: CASSQRQGLAGANVLTF
abundance: NA
d_gene: TRBD1
j_gene: TRBJ2-6
v_gene: TRBV5-1

CDR3nt: TGTGCCAGCAGCCGTACCAGGGCCACAGATACGCAGTATTTT
CDR3aa: CASSRTRATDTQYF
abundance: few
d_gene: NA
j_gene: TRBJ2-3
v_gene: TRBV11-3

CDR3nt: TGTGCCAGCAGTGGGGACAGGGCTTACGGGCCCCAGCATTTT
CDR3aa: CASSGDRAYGPQHF
abundance: NA
d_gene: TRBD1
j_gene: TRBJ1-5
v_gene: TRBV2

CDR3nt: TGTGCCAGCAGCGTAGAAGGGGTTTCCTACGAGCAGTACTTC
CDR3aa: CASSVEGVSYEQYF
abundance: NA
d_gene: NA
j_gene: TRBJ2-7
v_gene: TRBV9

CDR3nt: TGTGCCATCAGTGATAAGGGTAGTAGGGAGACCCAGTACTTC
CDR3aa: CAISDKGSRETQYF
abundance: NA
d_gene: NA
j_gene: TRBJ2-5
v_gene: TRBV10-3